These 3 T cell receptor beta chains came from one sample sequenced in a study of ipilimumab plus nivolumab after autologous stem cell transplantation. Using immunoSEQ multiplex PCR, the repertoire was profiled, and TCRdb retains in-frame clones only, with some absent. The data show about 18,000 clones, with about 80% seen just once and roughly a tenth held by the top ten. The starting material was PBMCs, obtained in a trial of ipilimumab plus nivolumab as post-transplant consolidation. These receptors were obtained from a male donor with diffuse large B-cell lymphoma.

The chain couples TRBV6-1 to TRBJ1-1; D not resolved. Germline V gene sequence: CDR1 MNHNS, CDR2 SASEGT. V was cut by 8 bases and J by 4 bases, with 14 bases left in between. The CDR3 length is 13 residues. The CDR3 coding sequence is TGTGCCAGCGGGGTGGCAGCTTTCACTGAAGCTTTCTTT. It codes for CASGVAAFTEAFF.

The V call is TRBV7-9, the J call TRBJ1-2; D perhaps matches TRBD1 (5 bases). The CDR3 extends over 14 amino acids. Germline CDR1 and CDR2: SEHNR and FQNEAQ (reference sequence). V was cut by 5 bases and J by 6 bases, with 16 bases left in between. The CDR3 spells CASSQGAPVDGYTF. The CDR3 DNA reads as TGTGCCAGCAGCCAAGGGGCCCCGGTGGATGGCTACACCTTC.

The chain employs TRBV18 and TRBJ2-3, with D unclear. Germline CDR1 is KGHSH and CDR2 is LQKENI. Trimming took 3 bases from V and 2 from J, leaving 15 bases between them. The CDR3 has 16 amino acids. The CDR3, as DNA: TGTGCCAGCTCACCTCCGGGCCGTGTGGTCACAGATACGCAGTATTTT. Encoded protein: CASSPPGRVVTDTQYF.